The 24 T cell receptor beta chains listed next were all sequenced from one sample in a study of OX40 agonist ivuxolimab in advanced cancers. Some clones are missing from TCRdb's copy, which holds only in-frame ones; the method was immunoSEQ multiplex PCR. The profile covers approximately 89,000 clones, with around 88% appearing a single time and approximately 0.76% taken by the ten largest. The sequenced sample was CD4+ or CD8+ T cells sorted from blood, obtained in a trial of the OX40 agonist ivuxolimab. The receptor set was obtained from an adult with an advanced solid tumor such as melanoma, head and neck, liver or kidney cancer.

The chain uses TRBV19 and TRBJ2-6; no firm D call. Trimming took off 6 bases at V and 0 bases at J, with 9 bases between the two ends. This CDR3 region has 15 residues. Germline CDR1 and CDR2: LNHDA and SQIVND (reference sequence). CDR3 amino acids: CASRGVGSGANVLTF. CDR3 DNA sequence: TGTGCCAGTAGAGGTGTGGGCTCTGGGGCCAACGTCCTGACTTTC.

The gene calls are TRBV19 and TRBJ1-5; unclear D gene. From germline, CDR1 is LNHDA and CDR2 SQIVND (reference sequence). CDR3 length: 13 residues. V was clipped by 6 bases and J by 2 bases, with 8 bases between them. CDR3 bases: TGTGCCAGTAGAAGGGAGGGCAATCAGCCCCAGCATTTT. Translation: CASRREGNQPQHF.

V is TRBV15 and J is TRBJ2-5; D gene uncertain. V was cut by 0 bases and J by 5 bases, with 7 bases left in between. The CDR3 runs 13 residues. CDR1 LNHNV and CDR2 YYDKDF come from the germline V gene (reference sequence). CDR3 sequence reads: CATSRDYKETQYF. For the CDR3, the DNA is TGTGCCACCAGCAGAGATTACAAGGAGACCCAGTACTTC.

The CDR3, as DNA: TGTGCCAGCTCAAGCGGGGGTTCTCAGCCCCAGCATTTT. Protein sequence: CASSSGGSQPQHF. The chain employs TRBV2 and TRBJ1-5; weak D call: TRBD1 (5 bases). Looked up from germline, CDR1 is SNHLY and CDR2 is FYNNEI. Trimming removed 8 bases from V and 6 bases from J, with 14 bases in between. This CDR3 has 13 residues.

V usage is TRBV29-1 and J usage is TRBJ1-2; 7 bases align to TRBD1. Trimming removed 8 bases from V and 1 base from J; junction bases left unmatched: 7. The CDR3 length is 13 residues. Germline V lookup: CDR1 SQVTM, CDR2 ANQGSEA. The CDR3 reads CSTTGVINYGYTF. The CDR3 nucleotides are TGCAGCACAACAGGGGTGATTAACTATGGCTACACCTTC. Based on the CDR3 plus reference TRBV29-1 and TRBJ1-2, the full variable domain is SAVISQKPSRDICQRGTSLTIQCQVDSQVTMMFWYRQQPGQSLTLIATANQGSEATYESGFVIDKFPISRPNLTFSTLTVSNMSPEDSSIYLCSTTGVINYGYTFGSGTRLTVV.

The chain has TRBV7-9 and TRBJ2-1; 7 nucleotides line up with TRBD1. Germline V CDR1 and CDR2: SEHNR, FQNEAQ (reference sequence). The length of the CDR3 is 14 residues. Trimming cost V 6 bases and J 8 bases; bases outside gene matches: 10. The CDR3 nucleotides read TGTGCCAGCAGGGGAACGACAGGGATGGATGAGCAGTTCTTC. This encodes CASRGTTGMDEQFF.

The V call is TRBV2, the J call TRBJ2-7; the D gene is possibly TRBD2 (5 bases). Germline CDR1 SNHLY, CDR2 FYNNEI. This CDR3 has 11 amino acids. V lost 4 bases and J lost 12, with 13 bases in between. The CDR3 DNA sequence: TGTGCCAGCAGTGGCAATGGAGGTGCGTACTTC. Translation gives CASSGNGGAYF.

This rearrangement joins TRBV7-9 to TRBJ1-3; 12 positions agree with TRBD1. The junction had 11 bases not matched to a gene; V was cut back by 8 bases and J by 0 bases. CDR1 and CDR2 from the germline V gene are SEHNR and FQNEAQ (reference sequence). The CDR3 loop spans 18 amino acids. CDR3 loop: CASARGDRGPSSGNTIYF. The DNA for the CDR3 is TGTGCCAGCGCCAGGGGGGACAGGGGGCCCAGCTCTGGAAACACCATATATTTT.

This chain links TRBV5-4 with TRBJ2-3; TRBD2 might be the D (5 bases). Germline V gene data show CDR1 as SGHNT and CDR2 as YYREEE (reference sequence). Trimming took 0 bases from V and 1 from J, leaving 9 bases between them. The CDR3 contains 15 residues. CDR3 nucleotide sequence: TGTGCCAGCAGCTTGGAGGCGGGCCGCACAGATACGCAGTATTTT. Translated: CASSLEAGRTDTQYF.

The chain links TRBV18 to TRBJ1-4, with D tentatively TRBD1 (5 bases). The germline gives CDR1 KGHSH, CDR2 LQKENI. V was cut by 4 bases and J by 0 bases, with 9 bases left in between. This CDR3 region has 15 residues. The CDR3 spells CASSQGTATNEKLFF. CDR3 DNA: TGTGCCAGCTCACAGGGGACTGCAACTAATGAAAAACTGTTTTTT.

In nucleotides, the CDR3 is TGTGCCAGCAGCCCAGTTACTGGCTATGGCTACACCTTC. This gives the protein CASSPVTGYGYTF. The gene calls are TRBV9 and TRBJ1-2; D is unresolved. Germline V gene data show CDR1 as SGDLS and CDR2 as YYNGEE. Trimming pared 4 bases from V and 4 bases from J, leaving 11 bases between. This CDR3 contains 13 residues.

The table lists this clone with a few counts. The chain uses TRBV28 and TRBJ2-3, with 7 bases identical to TRBD1. Trimming removed 8 bases from V and 0 bases from J; junction bases left unmatched: 2. Per the germline V gene, CDR1 is MDHEN and CDR2 is SYDVKM. CDR3 size: 13 residues. For the CDR3, the DNA is TGTGCCAGCGGGACAGTCAGCACAGATACGCAGTATTTT. Translated, it gives CASGTVSTDTQYF.

The chain employs TRBV27 and TRBJ2-5; D unclear. The CDR3 is 10 residues long. V was pared by 7 bases and J by 2 bases, with 2 bases between. Per germline, CDR1 MNHEY and CDR2 SMNVEV (reference sequence). The CDR3 DNA is TGTGCCAGCATACAAGAGACCCAGTACTTC. It translates to CASIQETQYF.

The chain is built from TRBV28 and TRBJ1-4; D is undetermined. This CDR3 has 14 amino acids. V gave up 4 bases and J gave up 0 bases, with 6 bases separating them. Germline V gives CDR1 MDHEN, CDR2 SYDVKM. CDR3 DNA sequence: TGTGCCAGCAGTTCACCTGCAACTAATGAAAAACTGTTTTTT. This gives the protein CASSSPATNEKLFF.

The chain has TRBV18 and TRBJ1-2; 9 bases map to TRBD1. CDR1 KGHSH and CDR2 LQKENI come from the germline V gene. CDR3 size: 16 residues. The V gene end was trimmed by 3 bases and the J gene end by 8 bases; junction bases not matched to a gene: 13. Here the CDR3 reads CASSPRDRDFTDGYTF. CDR3 coding DNA: TGTGCCAGCTCACCTCGGGACAGGGATTTTACGGACGGCTACACCTTC.

The CDR3 bases are TGTGCCAGCAGCTTGGTAGGACAGGGGCGCGAGACCCAGTACTTC. This translates into CASSLVGQGRETQYF. The V call is TRBV5-6, the J call TRBJ2-5, with 9 bases that match TRBD1. Germline lookup yields CDR1 SGHDT and CDR2 YYEEEE. The CDR3 has 15 amino acids. The V segment lost 0 bases and the J segment 5 bases; nucleotides outside the gene matches: 5.

Here the CDR3 DNA reads TGTGCCACCAGCAGAGATACTACAGGGCTCACAGATACGCAGTATTTT. Translation: CATSRDTTGLTDTQYF. V is TRBV15 and J is TRBJ2-3, with TRBD1 as a possible D gene (6 bases). The V end was cut by 0 bases, the J end by 2 bases, with 12 bases between. Germline values: CDR1 LNHNV, CDR2 YYDKDF (reference sequence). The CDR3 totals 16 residues.

This rearrangement joins TRBV28 to TRBJ2-1; D ambiguous. CDR3 size: 12 residues. Trimming stripped 2 bases from V and 4 bases from J, with 3 bases between. Per the germline V gene, CDR1 is MDHEN and CDR2 is SYDVKM. CDR3 sequence reads: CASSLDYNEQFF. The CDR3 DNA reads TGTGCCAGCAGTTTAGATTACAATGAGCAGTTCTTC.

The chain carries TRBV5-1 and TRBJ2-7; D tentatively reads TRBD1 or TRBD2 (6 bases each). CDR3 length equals 14 residues. Trimming took 3 bases from V and 4 from J, leaving 14 bases between them. Per the germline V gene, CDR1 is SGHRS and CDR2 is YFSETQ. The CDR3 sequence: CASSWRQAGYEQYF. The CDR3 nucleotides read TGCGCCAGCAGCTGGCGACAGGCGGGGTACGAGCAGTACTTC.

V usage is TRBV19 and J usage is TRBJ2-3, with TRBD2 matching 8 bases. Germline CDR1 is LNHDA and CDR2 is SQIVND (reference sequence). Trimming removed 5 bases from V and 3 bases from J; junction bases left unmatched: 7. The CDR3 has 15 residues. CDR3 sequence reads: CASSGRLAKTDTQYF. The CDR3 nucleotides read TGTGCCAGTAGTGGTCGACTAGCGAAAACAGATACGCAGTATTTT. Full variable domain (missing parts from reference TRBV19 and TRBJ2-3): DGGITQSPKYLFRKEGQNVTLSCEQNLNHDAMYWYRQDPGQGLRLIYYSQIVNDFQKGDIAEGYSVSREKKESFPLTVTSAQKNPTAFYLCASSGRLAKTDTQYFGPGTRLTVL.

This rearrangement joins TRBV19 to TRBJ2-5, with 8 positions matching TRBD2. Germline loops: CDR1 LNHDA, CDR2 SQIVND (reference sequence). This CDR3 region has 15 residues. Germline trimming cut 3 bases from V and 1 base from J; bases unmatched to any gene: 4. Here the CDR3 DNA reads TGTGCCAGTAGTATCGCACTAGCGGTCCAAGAGACCCAGTACTTC. Encoded protein: CASSIALAVQETQYF. Together with reference TRBV19 and TRBJ2-5, the CDR3 gives the full variable domain: DGGITQSPKYLFRKEGQNVTLSCEQNLNHDAMYWYRQDPGQGLRLIYYSQIVNDFQKGDIAEGYSVSREKKESFPLTVTSAQKNPTAFYLCASSIALAVQETQYFGPGTRLLVL.

The V and J genes are TRBV5-1 and TRBJ2-1, with 12 bases aligning to TRBD2. Per the germline V gene, CDR1 is SGHRS and CDR2 is YFSETQ. V lost 3 bases to trimming and J lost 2 bases; unmatched junction nucleotides: 6. The length of the CDR3 is 17 residues. As DNA, the CDR3 is TGCGCCAGCAGCTGGAGACTAGCGGGAGCGACCTACAATGAGCAGTTCTTC. Its protein is CASSWRLAGATYNEQFF.

The genes are TRBV4-3 and TRBJ2-3; perhaps TRBD1 as D (7 bases). The CDR3 is 17 residues long. With 0 bases removed from V and 5 bases from J, the gap between germline ends came to 18 bases. Germline values: CDR1 LGHNA, CDR2 YSLEER. As DNA, the CDR3 is TGCGCCAGCAGCCAAGATCGCGGGGACAGCTACCTAGATACGCAGTATTTT. It codes for CASSQDRGDSYLDTQYF.

V usage is TRBV15 and J usage is TRBJ2-5; perhaps TRBD2 as D (5 bases). Trimming took off 1 base at V and 1 base at J, with 7 bases between the two ends. The CDR3 has 14 residues. Germline assignment: CDR1 LNHNV and CDR2 YYDKDF (reference sequence). The CDR3 sequence is CATSRAGFQETQYF. The CDR3 region has the DNA TGTGCCACCAGCAGAGCGGGATTCCAAGAGACCCAGTACTTC.